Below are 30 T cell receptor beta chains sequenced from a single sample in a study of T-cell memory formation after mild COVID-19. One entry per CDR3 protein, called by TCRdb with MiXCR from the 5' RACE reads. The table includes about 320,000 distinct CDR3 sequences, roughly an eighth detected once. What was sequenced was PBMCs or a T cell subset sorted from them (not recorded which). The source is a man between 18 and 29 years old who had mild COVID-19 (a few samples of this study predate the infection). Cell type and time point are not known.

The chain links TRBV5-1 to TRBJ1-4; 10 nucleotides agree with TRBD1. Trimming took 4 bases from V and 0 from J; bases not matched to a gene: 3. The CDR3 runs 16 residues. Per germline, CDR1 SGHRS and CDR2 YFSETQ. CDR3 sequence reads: CASSRGQGATNEKLFF. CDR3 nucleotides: TGCGCCAGCAGCCGTGGACAGGGGGCAACTAATGAAAAACTGTTTTTT.

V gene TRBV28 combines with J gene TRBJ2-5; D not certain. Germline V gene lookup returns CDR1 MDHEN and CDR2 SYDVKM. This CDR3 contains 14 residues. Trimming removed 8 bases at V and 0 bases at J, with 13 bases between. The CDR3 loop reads CASGERLHQETQYF. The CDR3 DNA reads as TGTGCCAGCGGCGAGCGCCTTCACCAAGAGACCCAGTACTTC.

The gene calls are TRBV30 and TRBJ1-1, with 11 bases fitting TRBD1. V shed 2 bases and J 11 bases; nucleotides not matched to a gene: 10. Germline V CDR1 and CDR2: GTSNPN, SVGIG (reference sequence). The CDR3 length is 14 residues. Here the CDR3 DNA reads TGTGCCTGGAGTCCGGGACAGGGGGTCGGCGGGGCTTTCTTT. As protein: CAWSPGQGVGGAFF.

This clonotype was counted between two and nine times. For the CDR3, the DNA is TGCAGTGCTAGGGATACGGCGGGGGAACAAGAGACCCAGTACTTC. The encoded protein is CSARDTAGEQETQYF. J is TRBJ2-5 and V is TRBV20-1; 7 positions match TRBD2. Germline CDR1 reads DFQATT; CDR2 reads SNEGSKA (reference sequence). Losses at the gene ends were 3 bases for V and 2 bases for J; bases not matched to a gene: 9. This CDR3 is built from 15 residues.

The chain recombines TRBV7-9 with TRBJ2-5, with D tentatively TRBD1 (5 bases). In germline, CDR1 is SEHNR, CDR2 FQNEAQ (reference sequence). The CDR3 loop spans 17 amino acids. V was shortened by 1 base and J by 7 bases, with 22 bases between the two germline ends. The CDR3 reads CASSLVRAKGFVRTQYF. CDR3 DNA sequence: TGTGCCAGCAGCTTAGTCCGGGCCAAGGGGTTCGTTCGGACCCAGTACTTC.

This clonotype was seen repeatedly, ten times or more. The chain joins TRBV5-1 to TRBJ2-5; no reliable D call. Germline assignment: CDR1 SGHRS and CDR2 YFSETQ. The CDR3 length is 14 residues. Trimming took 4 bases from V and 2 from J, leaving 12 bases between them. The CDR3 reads CASSVGSIQETQYF. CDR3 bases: TGCGCCAGCAGCGTGGGCTCTATACAAGAGACCCAGTACTTC.

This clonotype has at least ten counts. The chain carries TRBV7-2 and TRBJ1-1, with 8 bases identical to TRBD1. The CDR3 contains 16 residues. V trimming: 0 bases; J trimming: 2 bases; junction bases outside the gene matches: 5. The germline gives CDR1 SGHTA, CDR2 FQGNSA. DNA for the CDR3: TGTGCCAGCAGCTTAGCGAGGGGGACAGGTAACACTGAAGCTTTCTTT. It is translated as CASSLARGTGNTEAFF. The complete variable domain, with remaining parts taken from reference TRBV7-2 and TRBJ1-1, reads GAGVSQSPSNKVTEKGKDVELRCDPISGHTALYWYRQSLGQGLEFLIYFQGNSAPDKSGLPSDRFSAERTGGSVSTLTIQRTQQEDSAVYLCASSLARGTGNTEAFFGQGTRLTVV.

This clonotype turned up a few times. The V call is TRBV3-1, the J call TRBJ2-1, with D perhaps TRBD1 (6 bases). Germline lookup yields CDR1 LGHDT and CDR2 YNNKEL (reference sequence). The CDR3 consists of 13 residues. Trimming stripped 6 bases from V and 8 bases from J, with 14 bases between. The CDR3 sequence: CASRAYRVDEQFF. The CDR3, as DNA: TGTGCCAGCAGAGCATACAGGGTCGATGAGCAGTTCTTC.

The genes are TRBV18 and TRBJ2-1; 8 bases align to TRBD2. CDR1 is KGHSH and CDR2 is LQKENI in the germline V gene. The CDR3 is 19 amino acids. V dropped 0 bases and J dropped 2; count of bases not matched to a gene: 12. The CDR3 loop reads CASSPPGRGASSPYNEQFF. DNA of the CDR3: TGTGCCAGCTCACCACCTGGGCGGGGGGCGTCTTCCCCCTACAATGAGCAGTTCTTC.

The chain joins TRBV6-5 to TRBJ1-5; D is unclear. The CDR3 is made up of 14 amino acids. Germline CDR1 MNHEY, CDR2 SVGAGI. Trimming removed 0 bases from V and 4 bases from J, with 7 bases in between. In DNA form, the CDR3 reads TGTGCCAGCAGTTACTCGTTTAGGAATCAGCCCCAGCATTTT. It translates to CASSYSFRNQPQHF.

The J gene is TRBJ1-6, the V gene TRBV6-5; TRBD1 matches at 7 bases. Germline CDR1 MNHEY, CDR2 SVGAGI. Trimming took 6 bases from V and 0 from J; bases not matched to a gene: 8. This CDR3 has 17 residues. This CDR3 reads CASSPDRKSSYNSPLHF. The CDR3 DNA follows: TGTGCCAGCAGCCCGGACAGGAAGAGCTCCTATAATTCACCCCTCCACTTT.

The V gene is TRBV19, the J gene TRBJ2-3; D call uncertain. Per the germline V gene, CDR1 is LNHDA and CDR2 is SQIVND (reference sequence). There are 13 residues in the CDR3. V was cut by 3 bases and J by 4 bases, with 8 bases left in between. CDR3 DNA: TGTGCCAGTAGTATCGGCCTAGCAGATACGCAGTATTTT. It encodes CASSIGLADTQYF.

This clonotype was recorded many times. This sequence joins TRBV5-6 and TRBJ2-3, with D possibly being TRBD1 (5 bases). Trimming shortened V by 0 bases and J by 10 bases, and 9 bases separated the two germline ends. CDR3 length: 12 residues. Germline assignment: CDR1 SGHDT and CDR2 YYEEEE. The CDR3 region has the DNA TGTGCCAGCAGCTTGGCCAGGGCAGCGCAGTATTTT. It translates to CASSLARAAQYF.

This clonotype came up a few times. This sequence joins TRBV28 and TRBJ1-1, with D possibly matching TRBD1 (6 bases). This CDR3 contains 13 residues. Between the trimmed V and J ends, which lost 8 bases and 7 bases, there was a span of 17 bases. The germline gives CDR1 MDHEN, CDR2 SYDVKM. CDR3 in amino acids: CASYARGAGEAFF. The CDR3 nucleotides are TGTGCCAGCTACGCACGGGGGGCAGGTGAAGCTTTCTTT.

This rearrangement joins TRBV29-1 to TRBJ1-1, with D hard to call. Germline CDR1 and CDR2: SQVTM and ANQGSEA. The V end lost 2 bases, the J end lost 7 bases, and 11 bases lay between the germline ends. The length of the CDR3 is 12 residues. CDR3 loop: CSVEPRSVEAFF. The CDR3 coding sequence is TGCAGCGTTGAACCCCGCAGCGTTGAAGCTTTCTTT.

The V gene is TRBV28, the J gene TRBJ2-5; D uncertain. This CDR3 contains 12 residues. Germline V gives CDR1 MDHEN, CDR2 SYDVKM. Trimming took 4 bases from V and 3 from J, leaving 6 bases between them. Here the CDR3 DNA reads TGTGCCAGCAGTTGGGTGAAAGAGACCCAGTACTTC. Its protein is CASSWVKETQYF.

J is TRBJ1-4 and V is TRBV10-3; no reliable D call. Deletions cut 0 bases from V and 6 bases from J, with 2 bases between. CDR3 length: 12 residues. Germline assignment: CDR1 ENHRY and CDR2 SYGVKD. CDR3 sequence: CAISESYEKLFF. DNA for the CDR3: TGTGCCATCAGTGAGTCGTATGAAAAACTGTTTTTT.

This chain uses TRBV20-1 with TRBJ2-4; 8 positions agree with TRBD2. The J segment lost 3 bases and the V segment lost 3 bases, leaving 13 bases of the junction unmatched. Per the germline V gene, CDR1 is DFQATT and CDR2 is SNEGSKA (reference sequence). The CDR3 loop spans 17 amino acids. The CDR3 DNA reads TGCAGTGCTAGGAAAAGGGAAACTAGCGGCAGCAAAAACATTCAGTACTTC. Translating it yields CSARKRETSGSKNIQYF.

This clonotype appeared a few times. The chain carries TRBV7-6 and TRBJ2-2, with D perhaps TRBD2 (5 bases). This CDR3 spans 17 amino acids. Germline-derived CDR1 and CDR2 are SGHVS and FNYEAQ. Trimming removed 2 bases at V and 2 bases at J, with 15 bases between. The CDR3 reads CASSLIGRQINTGELFF. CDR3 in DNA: TGTGCCAGCAGCTTAATAGGGAGACAAATTAACACCGGGGAGCTGTTTTTT.

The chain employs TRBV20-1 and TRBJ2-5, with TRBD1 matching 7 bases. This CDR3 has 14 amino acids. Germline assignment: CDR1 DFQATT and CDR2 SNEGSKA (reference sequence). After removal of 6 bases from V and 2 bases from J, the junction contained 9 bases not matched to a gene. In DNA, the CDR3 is TGCAGTGCCTCAAATTCGGGACAGCAAGAGACCCAGTACTTC. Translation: CSASNSGQQETQYF.

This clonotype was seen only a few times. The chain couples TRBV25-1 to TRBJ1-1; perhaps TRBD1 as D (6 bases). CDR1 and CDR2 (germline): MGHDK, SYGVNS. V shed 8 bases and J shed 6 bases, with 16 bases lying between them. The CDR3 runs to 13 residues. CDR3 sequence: CASSRGSLAEAFF. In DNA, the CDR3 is TGTGCCAGCTCTAGGGGGAGTTTGGCTGAAGCTTTCTTT.

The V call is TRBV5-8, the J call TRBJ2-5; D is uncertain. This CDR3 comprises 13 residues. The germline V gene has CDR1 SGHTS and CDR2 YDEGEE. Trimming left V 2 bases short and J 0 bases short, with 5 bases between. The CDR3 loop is CASSFQYQETQYF. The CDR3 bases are TGTGCCAGCAGCTTCCAGTACCAAGAGACCCAGTACTTC.

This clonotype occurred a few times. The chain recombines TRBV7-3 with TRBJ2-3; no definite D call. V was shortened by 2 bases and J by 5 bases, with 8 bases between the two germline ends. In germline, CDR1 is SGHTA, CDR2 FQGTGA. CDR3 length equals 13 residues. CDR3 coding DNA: TGTGCCAGCAGCTTAGTCCCCGGAGATACGCAGTATTTT. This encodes CASSLVPGDTQYF.

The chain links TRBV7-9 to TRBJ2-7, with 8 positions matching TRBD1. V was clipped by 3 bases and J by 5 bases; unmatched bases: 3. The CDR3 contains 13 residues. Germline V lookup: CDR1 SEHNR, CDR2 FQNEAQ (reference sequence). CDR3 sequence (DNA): TGTGCCAGCAGCTTTGGACAGGGCGACGAGCAGTACTTC. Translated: CASSFGQGDEQYF.

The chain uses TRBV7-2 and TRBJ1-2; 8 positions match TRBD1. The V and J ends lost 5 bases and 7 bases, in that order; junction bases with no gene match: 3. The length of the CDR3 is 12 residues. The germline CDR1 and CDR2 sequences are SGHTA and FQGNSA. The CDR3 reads CASSQDRGGYTF. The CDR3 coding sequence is TGTGCCAGCAGCCAAGACAGGGGTGGCTACACCTTC.

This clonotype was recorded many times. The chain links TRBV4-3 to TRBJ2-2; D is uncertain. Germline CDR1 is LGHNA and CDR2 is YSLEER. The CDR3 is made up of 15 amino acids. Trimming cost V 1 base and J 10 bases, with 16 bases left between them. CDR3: CASSQGWAGEQELFF. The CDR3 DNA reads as TGCGCCAGCAGCCAAGGTTGGGCTGGGGAACAGGAGCTGTTTTTT.

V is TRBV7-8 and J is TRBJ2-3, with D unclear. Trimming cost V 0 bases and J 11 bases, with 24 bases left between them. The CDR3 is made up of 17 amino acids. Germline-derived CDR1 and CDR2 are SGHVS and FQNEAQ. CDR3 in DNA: TGTGCCAGCAGCTTAGCCTCGGCAGCACCGTTCCAGTCGGGGCAGTATTTT. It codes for CASSLASAAPFQSGQYF. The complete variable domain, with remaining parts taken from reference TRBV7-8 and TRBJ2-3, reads GAGVSQSPRYKVAKRGQDVALRCDPISGHVSLFWYQQALGQGPEFLTYFQNEAQLDKSGLPSDRFFAERPEGSVSTLKIQRTQQEDSAVYLCASSLASAAPFQSGQYFGPGTRLTVL.

The chain's CDR3 is CASSQGWDGTYEQYF. The CDR3 DNA reads TGCGCCAGCAGCCAAGGGTGGGACGGGACCTACGAGCAGTACTTC. This chain joins TRBV4-1 and TRBJ2-7; D may correspond to TRBD1 or TRBD2 (5 bases each). This CDR3 contains 15 residues. Germline V gives CDR1 MGHRA, CDR2 YSYEKL. Trimming left V 1 base short and J 2 bases short, with 12 bases between.

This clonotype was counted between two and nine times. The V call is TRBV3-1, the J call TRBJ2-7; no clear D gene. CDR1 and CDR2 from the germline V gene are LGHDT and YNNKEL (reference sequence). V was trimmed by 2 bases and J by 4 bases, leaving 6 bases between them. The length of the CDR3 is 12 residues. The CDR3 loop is CASSQPWYEQYV. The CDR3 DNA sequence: TGTGCCAGCAGCCAACCGTGGTACGAGCAGTACGTC.

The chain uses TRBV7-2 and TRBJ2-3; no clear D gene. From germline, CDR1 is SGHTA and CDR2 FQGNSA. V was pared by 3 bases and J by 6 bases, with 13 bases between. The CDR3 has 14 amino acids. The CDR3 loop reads CASSFPLQSDTQYF. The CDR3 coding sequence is TGTGCCAGCAGCTTCCCCCTACAATCCGATACGCAGTATTTT.